This T cell receptor (beta chain) was profiled in a study of OX40 agonist ivuxolimab in advanced cancers. The repertoire was sequenced with immunoSEQ multiplex PCR; TCRdb's copy has only in-frame clones and lacks some. The repertoire holds 30,000 to 40,000 clones, with 84% as singletons. Any history of autoimmune disease or systemic immunosuppression disqualified patients. Cycle 7 day 1, cycle 4 day 1, and baseline were the timepoints at which blood was sampled. Note on this clone: What it binds is unknown.

V dropped 4 bases and J dropped 5; count of bases not matched to a gene: 10. In germline, CDR1 is SGDLS, CDR2 YYNGEE. This CDR3 is built from 16 residues. The study, taken as a whole, reports: Relative to CD4+, CD8+ T cells held more expanded clones on average.

This TCR came from an adult with an advanced solid tumor such as melanoma, head and neck, liver or kidney cancer. Sequenced material: CD4+ or CD8+ T cells sorted from blood, taken in a trial of the OX40 agonist ivuxolimab. The rearrangement uses TRBV9 and TRBJ2-1, with 9 bases that match TRBD2. Here the CDR3 reads CASSPPPASGDNEQFF. The CDR3 nucleotides read TGTGCCAGCAGCCCCCCCCCGGCTAGCGGGGACAATGAGCAGTTCTTC.